The source of this T cell receptor beta chain is a study of a mutant IDH1 vaccine in newly diagnosed glioma (dated by TCRdb to about 2021). About the study as a whole: Vaccination started 4-6 weeks after radiotherapy alone, or was given together with temozolomide cycles in the groups whose treatment included chemotherapy. Of the approximately 30 treated patients, 62.5% were male and 37.5% were female, and the mean age was roughly 38 years. Prior to enrollment, standard therapy consisting of radiotherapy alone, temozolomide alone, or radiochemotherapy with temozolomide had been administered to patients, with the combination being received by most patients. Visit V12 was the week-35 safety follow-up and visit V13 was the week-47 end of study. Six visits were used for peripheral blood collection: V03 (baseline), V05, V07, V10, V12 and V13. For exploratory analyses, longitudinal TCRB deep sequencing was carried out in approximately 25 treated patients wherever samples were available. What the work shows at the level of the full study, not this receptor alone: Availability determined which PBMC samples were chosen for TCRB deep sequencing. According to the authors, sample limitations meant that analyses of patient blood samples could not be reproduced. Across multiple MHC alleles, vaccine-induced immune responses were seen in about 93% of patients. Pseudoprogression appeared unrelated to alterations in the top peripheral T cell clonotypes detected by TCRB sequencing.

CDR1 and CDR2 are read off the germline V gene (reference sequence) as SGHNT and YYREEE. CDR3 length: 20 amino acids, cysteine to phenylalanine. Only the CDR3 part of the read is kept: 60 bases, read in frame from the first base. Germline trimming amounts to 5 bases on V and 3 bases on J, with 14 as the count of junction bases outside the gene matches. Receptor libraries were prepared by the immunoSEQ multiplex PCR assay. Rearranged TCR beta chain sequences were amplified using the hsTCRB Kit according to the manufacturer's protocol. TCRB libraries were sequenced on an Illumina MiSeq. The authors' analysis ran thus. The proprietary platform of the kit vendor was used for demultiplexing, trimming and gene mapping. The clones in this table, taken by TCRdb from immuneACCESS, are in-frame only. Not every clone is retained; where verified, under half of the shortfall comes from an unresolved V gene, and the cause of the rest is unknown. That table gives V, J and clone size, and the DNA gave D and trimming. In all, the sample holds over 65,000 clones, and almost 85% of those were seen once. The top ten constitute around 12% of the sample.

Sample time point, as interpreted from the label and publication: week 35, safety follow-up. Each vaccine dose was 300 ug of a 20-mer mutant IDH1 peptide in Montanide, given subcutaneously with topical imiquimod. Patients were given eight vaccinations, in weeks 1, 3, 5, 7, 11, 15, 19 and 23, which matched visits V03 through V10. Donors had newly diagnosed WHO grade 3 or 4 IDH1-mutant astrocytomas with loss of nuclear ATRX. The samples were drawn from NOA16, a multicentre, single-arm, open-label phase I trial in Germany that tested a mutant IDH1 peptide vaccine in humans for the first time. Genomic DNA for TCRB sequencing was extracted from EDTA blood using the DNeasy Blood and Tissue Kit. Comments on this clone: Its antigen remains undetermined. Within one base of it there is no much larger clone, and no base qualities were kept.

The rearrangement combines TRBV5-4 with TRBJ2-1; 16 central nucleotides agree with TRBD2. The receptor's source is a man between 18 and 29 years old with glioma. The sequenced sample was PBMCs, obtained from a glioma patient whose treatment included an IDH1 peptide vaccine. The CDR3 region has the sequence CASSRLGTSGRGRIYNEQFF. The sequenced DNA: TGTGCCAGCAGTAGACTGGGGACTAGCGGGAGGGGGCGAATCTACAATGAGCAGTTCTTC.